The present T cell receptor (beta chain) was sequenced within a study of molecular identifiers for immune sequencing clone quantification. The wider study: With replicates, the RNA of around 20,000 or 99,000 naive CD8 cells was split five ways and four were sequenced. General observations from the study: Spiked Jurkat TCR RNA from one cell was reportedly detectable among around 960,000 naive cells.

Trimming removed 4 bases at V and 0 bases at J, with 18 bases between. The CDR3 runs 17 residues. Libraries used about 20,000 to 1,100,000 sorted naive CD8 T cells and 10%, 30% or 50% RNA input. Based on a CD8+CD4-CCR7+CD45RA+ profile, naive CD8 T cells were sorted. In this sample, this clonotype turned up once. Its antigen is unidentified. TCRdb reprocessed the PCR reads with MiXCR, giving one entry per CDR3 protein. The data show about 100,000 distinct CDR3 sequences, approximately 40% seen once. Specimen: naive CD8+ T cells from blood, with Jurkat cell RNA spiked in. The subset is: FACS-sorted CD8+CD4-CCR7+CD45RA+ naive T cells. This receptor was identified in a human donor in good health. Some libraries in this study had Jurkat cell RNA spiked in. The chain joins TRBV23-1 to TRBJ1-1; D call uncertain. TRBV23-1 is an open reading frame, and its role is uncertain. CDR3 protein: CASSRRPSTTMNTEAFF. The CDR3 bases are TGCGCCAGCAGTCGACGACCGAGCACCACCATGAACACTGAAGCTTTCTTT.